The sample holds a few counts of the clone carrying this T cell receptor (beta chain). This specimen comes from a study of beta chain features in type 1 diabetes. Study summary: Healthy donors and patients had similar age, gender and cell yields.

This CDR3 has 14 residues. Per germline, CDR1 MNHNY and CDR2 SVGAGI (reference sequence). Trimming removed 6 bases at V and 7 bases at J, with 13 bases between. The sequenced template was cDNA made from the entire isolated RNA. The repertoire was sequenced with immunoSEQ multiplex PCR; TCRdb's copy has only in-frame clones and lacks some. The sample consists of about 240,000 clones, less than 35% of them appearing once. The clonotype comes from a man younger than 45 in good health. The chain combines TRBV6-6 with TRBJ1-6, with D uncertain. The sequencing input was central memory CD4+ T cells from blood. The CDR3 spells CASSWTGWNSPLHF. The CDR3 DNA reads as TGTGCCAGCAGCTGGACTGGGTGGAATTCACCCCTCCACTTT.